This T cell receptor beta chain was profiled in a study of response to subunit inactivated influenza vaccine. Study observations and caveats: Authors proposed each seasonal influenza vaccination draws in few new T cells.

As to this clonotype: Its antigen is as yet unknown.

V shed 5 bases and J 4 bases; nucleotides not matched to a gene: 3. Germline loops: CDR1 MGHRA, CDR2 YSYEKL. The CDR3 has 14 amino acids. A single record per CDR3 protein comes from TCRdb applying MiXCR to the RT-PCR reads. The repertoire holds fewer than 250,000 distinct CDR3 sequences, with 14% as singletons. This receptor was taken from a man between 45 and 60 years old who received an inactivated influenza vaccine. Specimen: CD8+ T cells sorted from PBMCs, collected more than 4 days after vaccination. This chain links TRBV4-1 with TRBJ2-3; 10 positions agree with TRBD1. CDR3 amino acids: CASSYDRGPDTQYF. The CDR3 nucleotides read TGCGCCAGCAGCTACGACAGGGGGCCAGATACGCAGTATTTT.